A single sample is the source of the 8 T cell receptor beta chains below, sequenced in a study. Adaptor-ligated barcode primers were used to amplify TRBV12-4/TRBJ1-2 clonotypes. TCRdb independently ran MiXCR on the multiplex PCR reads; one entry per CDR3 protein. Of nearly 1,000 distinct CDR3 sequences listed, approximately 5% were seen once; the top ten hold roughly 40%. The source material was tumor-infiltrating naive CD4+ T cells sorted from the breast tumor. Regarding subset: naive CD4+ T cells, CD4+CD45RA+CD25-. These receptors were obtained from a female donor with breast cancer.

This clonotype counts as large. This chain links TRBV12-3 or TRBV12-4 with TRBJ1-2; D ambiguous. The CDR3 consists of 14 residues. V was pared by 1 base and J by 4 bases, with 10 bases between. CDR3 in DNA: TGTGCCAGCAGTTTAGACGTCGGCCTCTATGGCTACACCTTC. This sequence encodes CASSLDVGLYGYTF.

In this sample, this clonotype is large. This rearrangement joins TRBV12-3 or TRBV12-4 to TRBJ1-2; unclear D gene. The germline V and J ends were trimmed by 4 bases and 0 bases, with 0 bases remaining between them. The CDR3 runs to 11 residues. CDR3 in amino acids: CASSSNYGYTF. CDR3 DNA sequence: TGTGCCAGCAGTTCTAACTATGGCTACACCTTC.

This clonotype is deemed medium-sized (0.01 to 0.1%). This rearrangement joins TRBV12-3 or TRBV12-4 to TRBJ1-2; D is undetermined. Trimming left V 3 bases short and J 8 bases short, with 13 bases between. The CDR3 runs to 13 residues. The CDR3 region has the DNA TGTGCCAGCAGTTTCGATCCGCTTCGGGGCTACACCTTC. This translates into CASSFDPLRGYTF.

This clonotype was observed a handful of times. The chain employs TRBV12-3 or TRBV12-4 and TRBJ1-2; D uncertain. V was shortened by 3 bases and J by 4 bases, with 12 bases between the two germline ends. The CDR3 length is 14 residues. The CDR3 protein is CASSLSGSPYGYTF. The CDR3 DNA follows: TGTGCCAGCAGTTTGTCAGGTAGCCCCTATGGCTACACCTTC.

By frequency in the sample, this clonotype is hyperexpanded. This chain connects TRBV12-3 or TRBV12-4 to TRBJ1-2; possibly TRBD1 for D (5 bases). Trimming took off 2 bases at V and 2 bases at J, with 9 bases between the two ends. The CDR3 consists of 14 residues. The CDR3 sequence: CASSLTRVNYGYTF. The CDR3 nucleotides are TGTGCCAGCAGTTTAACCAGGGTGAACTATGGCTACACCTTC.

V and J are TRBV12-3 or TRBV12-4 and TRBJ1-2; 9 positions match TRBD1. V lost 7 bases and J lost 8; bases outside the gene matches: 8. The CDR3 contains 13 residues. The CDR3 loop is CASTKGQGQGYTF. The DNA of the CDR3 is TGTGCCAGCACAAAGGGACAGGGCCAGGGCTACACCTTC.

By sample fraction, this clonotype is medium-sized. The chain's CDR3 is CASTGDPGRGYTF. CDR3 sequence (DNA): TGTGCCAGTACTGGGGACCCCGGACGTGGCTACACCTTC. The rearrangement uses TRBV12-3 or TRBV12-4 and TRBJ1-2; D may be TRBD1 (5 bases). Trimming took off 9 bases at V and 7 bases at J, with 18 bases between the two ends. CDR3 length equals 13 residues.

This clonotype was recorded many times. The V and J genes are TRBV12-3 or TRBV12-4 and TRBJ1-2; tentative D call: TRBD1 (5 bases). This CDR3 comprises 15 residues. Trimming pared 2 bases from V and 7 bases from J, leaving 17 bases between. Here the CDR3 reads CASSLRGTGLSGYTF. In DNA form, the CDR3 reads TGTGCCAGCAGTTTAAGGGGTACCGGATTATCTGGCTACACCTTC.